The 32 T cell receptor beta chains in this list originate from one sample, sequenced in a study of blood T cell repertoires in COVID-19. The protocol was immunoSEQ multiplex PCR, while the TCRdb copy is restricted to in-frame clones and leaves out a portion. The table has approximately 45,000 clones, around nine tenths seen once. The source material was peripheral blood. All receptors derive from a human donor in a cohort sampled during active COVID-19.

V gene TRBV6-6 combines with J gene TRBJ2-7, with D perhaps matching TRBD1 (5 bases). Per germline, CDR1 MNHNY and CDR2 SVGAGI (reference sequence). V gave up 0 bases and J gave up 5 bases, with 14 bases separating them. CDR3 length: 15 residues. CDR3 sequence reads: CASSYSPGYGNEQYF. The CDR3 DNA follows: TGTGCCAGCAGTTACTCCCCAGGGTATGGGAACGAGCAGTACTTC.

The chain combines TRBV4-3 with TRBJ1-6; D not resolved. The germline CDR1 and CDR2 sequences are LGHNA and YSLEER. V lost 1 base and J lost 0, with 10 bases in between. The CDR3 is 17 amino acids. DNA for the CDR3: TGCGCCAGCAGCCAAGGGCCGAAAAGCTCCTATAATTCACCCCTCCACTTT. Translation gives CASSQGPKSSYNSPLHF.

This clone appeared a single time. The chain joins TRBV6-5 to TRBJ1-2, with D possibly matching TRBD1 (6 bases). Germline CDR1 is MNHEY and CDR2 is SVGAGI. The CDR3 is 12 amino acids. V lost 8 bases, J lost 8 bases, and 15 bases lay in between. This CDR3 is CASGTGSGGYTF. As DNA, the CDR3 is TGTGCCAGCGGAACAGGGTCGGGGGGCTACACCTTC.

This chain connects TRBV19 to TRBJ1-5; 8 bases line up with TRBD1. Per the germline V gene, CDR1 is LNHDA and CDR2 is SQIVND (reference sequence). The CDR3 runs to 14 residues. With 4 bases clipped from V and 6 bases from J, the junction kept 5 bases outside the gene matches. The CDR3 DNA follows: TGTGCCAGTAGTAATACAGGGGGAGGTCAGCCCCAGCATTTT. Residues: CASSNTGGGQPQHF.

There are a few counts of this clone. In DNA form, the CDR3 reads TGTGCCAGCAGCGGGGAGCTTATTGGGCAGCCCCAGCATTTT. Its protein product is CASSGELIGQPQHF. The gene calls are TRBV9 and TRBJ1-5; D not resolved. Germline CDR1 is SGDLS and CDR2 is YYNGEE. The CDR3 runs to 14 residues. Deletions cut 3 bases from V and 7 bases from J, with 14 bases between.

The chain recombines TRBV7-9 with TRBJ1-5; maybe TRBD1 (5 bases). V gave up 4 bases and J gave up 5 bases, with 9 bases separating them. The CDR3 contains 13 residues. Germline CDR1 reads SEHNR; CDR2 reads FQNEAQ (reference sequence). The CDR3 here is CASSWGGDQPQHF. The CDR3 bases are TGTGCCAGCAGCTGGGGGGGGGATCAGCCCCAGCATTTT.

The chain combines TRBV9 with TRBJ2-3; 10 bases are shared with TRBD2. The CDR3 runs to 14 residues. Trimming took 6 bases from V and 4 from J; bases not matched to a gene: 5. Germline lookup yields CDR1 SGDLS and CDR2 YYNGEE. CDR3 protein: CASTKRGGADTQYF. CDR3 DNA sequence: TGTGCCAGCACGAAGCGGGGGGGGGCAGATACGCAGTATTTT.

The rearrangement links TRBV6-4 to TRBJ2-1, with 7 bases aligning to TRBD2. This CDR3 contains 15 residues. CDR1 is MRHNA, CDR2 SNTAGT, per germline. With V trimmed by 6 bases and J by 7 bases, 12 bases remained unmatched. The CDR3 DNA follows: TGTGCCAGCAGCGCCTTTGGCGGGGAGGGGAATGAGCAGTTCTTC. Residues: CASSAFGGEGNEQFF.

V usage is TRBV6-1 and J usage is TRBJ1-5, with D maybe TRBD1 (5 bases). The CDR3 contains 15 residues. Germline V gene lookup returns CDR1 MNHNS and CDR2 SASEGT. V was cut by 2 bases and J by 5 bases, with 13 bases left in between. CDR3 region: CASSENVQGHQPQHF. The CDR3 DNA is TGTGCCAGCAGTGAAAATGTTCAGGGCCATCAGCCCCAGCATTTT.

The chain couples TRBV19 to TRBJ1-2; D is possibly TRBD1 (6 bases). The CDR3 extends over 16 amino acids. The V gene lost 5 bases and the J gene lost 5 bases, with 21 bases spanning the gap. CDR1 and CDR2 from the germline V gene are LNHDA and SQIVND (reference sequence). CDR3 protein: CASSLRTDEPTYGYTF. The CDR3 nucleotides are TGTGCCAGTAGTCTTCGGACAGACGAACCTACTTATGGCTACACCTTC.

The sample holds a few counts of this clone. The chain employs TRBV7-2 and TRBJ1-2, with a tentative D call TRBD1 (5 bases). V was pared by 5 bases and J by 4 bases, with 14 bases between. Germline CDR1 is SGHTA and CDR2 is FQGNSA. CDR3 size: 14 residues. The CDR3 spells CASSIDSTLYGYTF. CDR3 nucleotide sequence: TGTGCCAGCAGCATCGACAGCACACTCTATGGCTACACCTTC. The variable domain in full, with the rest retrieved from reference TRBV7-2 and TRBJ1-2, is GAGVSQSPSNKVTEKGKDVELRCDPISGHTALYWYRQSLGQGLEFLIYFQGNSAPDKSGLPSDRFSAERTGGSVSTLTIQRTQQEDSAVYLCASSIDSTLYGYTFGSGTRLTVV.

CDR3 coding DNA: TGTGCCAGCCTGCTGCGACAGTCTAGTAGCTCCTACGAGCAGTACTTC. It is translated as CASLLRQSSSSYEQYF. The gene calls are TRBV6-8 and TRBJ2-7, with a possible D match to TRBD1 (5 bases). CDR3 length equals 16 residues. CDR1 and CDR2 (germline): MNHGY, SAAAGT. The ends were cut back, 8 bases at V and 0 bases at J, with 20 bases in the middle.

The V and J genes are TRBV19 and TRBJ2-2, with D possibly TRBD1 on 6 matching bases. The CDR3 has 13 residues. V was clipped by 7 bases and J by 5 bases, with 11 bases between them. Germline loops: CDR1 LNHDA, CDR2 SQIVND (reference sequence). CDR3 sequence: CASTGVGTGELFF. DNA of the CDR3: TGTGCCAGTACAGGGGTAGGGACCGGGGAGCTGTTTTTT.

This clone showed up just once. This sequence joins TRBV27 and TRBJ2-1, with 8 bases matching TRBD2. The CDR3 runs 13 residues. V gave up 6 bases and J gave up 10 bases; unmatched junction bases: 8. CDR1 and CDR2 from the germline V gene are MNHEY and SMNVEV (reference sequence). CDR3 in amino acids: CASSLAGGWEQFF. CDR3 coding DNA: TGTGCCAGCAGCTTGGCGGGAGGTTGGGAGCAGTTCTTC.

CDR3 sequence (DNA): TGTGCCAGCGGAAGGGACAGGGGGCTTGGAAACACCATATATTTT. Encoded protein: CASGRDRGLGNTIYF. The V and J genes are TRBV6-5 and TRBJ1-3; 12 bases align to TRBD1. The CDR3 covers 15 residues. Germline V gene data show CDR1 as MNHEY and CDR2 as SVGAGI. V lost 8 bases and J lost 3; bases outside the gene matches: 5.

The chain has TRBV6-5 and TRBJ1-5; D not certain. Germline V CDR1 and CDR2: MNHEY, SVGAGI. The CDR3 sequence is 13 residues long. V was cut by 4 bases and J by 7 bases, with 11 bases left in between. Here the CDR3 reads CASSSAGRQPQHF. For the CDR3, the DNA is TGTGCCAGCAGTTCTGCGGGGAGACAGCCCCAGCATTTT.

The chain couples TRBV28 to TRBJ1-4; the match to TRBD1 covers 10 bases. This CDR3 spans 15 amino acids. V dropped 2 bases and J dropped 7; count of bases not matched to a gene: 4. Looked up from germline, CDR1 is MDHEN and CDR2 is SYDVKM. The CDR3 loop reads CASSLPTGGFEKLFF. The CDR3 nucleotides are TGTGCCAGCAGTTTACCGACAGGGGGCTTTGAAAAACTGTTTTTT. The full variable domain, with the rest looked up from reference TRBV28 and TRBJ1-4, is DVKVTQSSRYLVKRTGEKVFLECVQDMDHENMFWYRQDPGLGLRLIYFSYDVKMKEKGDIPEGYSVSREKKERFSLILESASTNQTSMYLCASSLPTGGFEKLFFGSGTQLSVL.

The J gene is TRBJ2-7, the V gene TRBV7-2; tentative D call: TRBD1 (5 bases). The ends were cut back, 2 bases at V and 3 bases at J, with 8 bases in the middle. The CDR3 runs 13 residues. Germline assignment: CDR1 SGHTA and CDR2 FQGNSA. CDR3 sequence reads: CASSLNRFYEQYF. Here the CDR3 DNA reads TGTGCCAGCAGCTTAAACAGGTTCTACGAGCAGTACTTC.

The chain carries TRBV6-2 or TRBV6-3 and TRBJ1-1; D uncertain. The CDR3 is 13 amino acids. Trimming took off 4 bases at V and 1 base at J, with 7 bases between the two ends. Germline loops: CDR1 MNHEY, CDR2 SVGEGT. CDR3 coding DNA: TGTGCCAGCAGTTTCTTGTCGAACACTGAAGCTTTCTTT. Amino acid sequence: CASSFLSNTEAFF.

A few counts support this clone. The CDR3 coding sequence is TGTGCCAGCAGTTTTGCCGACAGGGACTACACCTTC. This encodes CASSFADRDYTF. V gene TRBV27 combines with J gene TRBJ1-2; 7 positions agree with TRBD1. The germline CDR1 and CDR2 sequences are MNHEY and SMNVEV (reference sequence). CDR3 length equals 12 residues. Trimming removed 3 bases from V and 10 bases from J; junction bases left unmatched: 5.

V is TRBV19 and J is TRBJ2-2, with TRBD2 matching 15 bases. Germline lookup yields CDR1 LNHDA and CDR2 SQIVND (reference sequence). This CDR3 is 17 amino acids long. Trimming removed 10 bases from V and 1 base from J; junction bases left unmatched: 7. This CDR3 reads CATTGLAGGLNTGELFF. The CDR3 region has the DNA TGTGCCACCACGGGACTAGCGGGGGGCCTGAACACCGGGGAGCTGTTTTTT.

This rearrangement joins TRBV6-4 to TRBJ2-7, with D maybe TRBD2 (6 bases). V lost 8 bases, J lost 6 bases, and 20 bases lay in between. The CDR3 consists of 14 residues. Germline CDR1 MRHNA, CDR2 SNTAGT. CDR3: CASPRLRGIGEQYF. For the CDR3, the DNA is TGTGCCAGCCCTCGACTGCGGGGTATTGGCGAGCAGTACTTC.

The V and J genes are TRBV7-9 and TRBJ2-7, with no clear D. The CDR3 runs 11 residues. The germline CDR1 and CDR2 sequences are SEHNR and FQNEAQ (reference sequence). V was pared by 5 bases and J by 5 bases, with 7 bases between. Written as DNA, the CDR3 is TGTGCCAGCAGCCGTATCGACGAGCAGTACTTC. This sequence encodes CASSRIDEQYF. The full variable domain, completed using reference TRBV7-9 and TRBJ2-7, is DTGVSQNPRHKITKRGQNVTFRCDPISEHNRLYWYRQTLGQGPEFLTYFQNEAQLEKSRLLSDRFSAERPKGSFSTLEIQRTEQGDSAMYLCASSRIDEQYFGPGTRLTVT.

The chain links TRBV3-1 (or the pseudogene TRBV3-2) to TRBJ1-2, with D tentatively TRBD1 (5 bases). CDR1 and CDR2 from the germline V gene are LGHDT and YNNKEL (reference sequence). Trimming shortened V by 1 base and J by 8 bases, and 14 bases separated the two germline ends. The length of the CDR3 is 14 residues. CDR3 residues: CASSQGTGWGGYTF. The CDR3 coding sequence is TGTGCCAGCAGCCAAGGGACGGGCTGGGGCGGCTACACCTTC.

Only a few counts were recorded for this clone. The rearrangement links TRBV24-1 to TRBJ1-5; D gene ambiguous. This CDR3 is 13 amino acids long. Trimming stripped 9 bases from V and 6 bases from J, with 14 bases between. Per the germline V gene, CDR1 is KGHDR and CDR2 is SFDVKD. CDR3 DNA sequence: TGTGCCACCCGGACCCTAGGGAGTCAGCCCCAGCATTTT. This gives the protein CATRTLGSQPQHF.

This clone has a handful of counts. The DNA of the CDR3 is TGTGCCAGCAGCTCCCGACAGATGGGGTCTGAAGCTTTCTTT. It translates to CASSSRQMGSEAFF. This chain links TRBV7-9 with TRBJ1-1, with a tentative D call TRBD1 (5 bases). Trimming pared 4 bases from V and 6 bases from J, leaving 15 bases between. Germline CDR1 reads SEHNR; CDR2 reads FQNEAQ (reference sequence). The CDR3 has 14 residues.

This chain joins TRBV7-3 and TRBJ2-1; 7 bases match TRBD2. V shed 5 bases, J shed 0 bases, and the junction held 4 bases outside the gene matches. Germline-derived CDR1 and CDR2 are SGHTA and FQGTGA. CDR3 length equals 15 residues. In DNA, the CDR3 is TGTGCCAGCAGCGTTTGGGGGGGCTCCTACAATGAGCAGTTCTTC. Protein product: CASSVWGGSYNEQFF.

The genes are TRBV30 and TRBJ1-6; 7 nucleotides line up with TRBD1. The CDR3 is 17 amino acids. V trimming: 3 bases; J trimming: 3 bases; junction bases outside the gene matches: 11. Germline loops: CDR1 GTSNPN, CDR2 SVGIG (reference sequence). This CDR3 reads CAWSLNRGRNYNSPLHF. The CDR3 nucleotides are TGTGCCTGGAGCCTAAACAGGGGCCGCAACTATAATTCACCCCTCCACTTT.

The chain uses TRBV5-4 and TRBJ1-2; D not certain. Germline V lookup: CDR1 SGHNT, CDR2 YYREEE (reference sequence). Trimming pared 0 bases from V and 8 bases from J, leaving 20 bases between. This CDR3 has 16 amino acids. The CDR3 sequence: CASSLGSPGSGSGYTF. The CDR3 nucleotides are TGTGCCAGCAGCTTGGGGTCCCCCGGCTCGGGGAGCGGCTACACCTTC.

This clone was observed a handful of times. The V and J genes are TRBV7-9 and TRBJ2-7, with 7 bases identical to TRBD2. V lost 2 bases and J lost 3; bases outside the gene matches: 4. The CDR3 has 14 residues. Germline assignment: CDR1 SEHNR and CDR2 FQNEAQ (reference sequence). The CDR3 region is CASSLSSGGYEQYF. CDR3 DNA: TGTGCCAGCAGCTTATCTAGCGGTGGCTACGAGCAGTACTTC. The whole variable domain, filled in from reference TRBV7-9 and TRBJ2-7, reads DTGVSQNPRHKITKRGQNVTFRCDPISEHNRLYWYRQTLGQGPEFLTYFQNEAQLEKSRLLSDRFSAERPKGSFSTLEIQRTEQGDSAMYLCASSLSSGGYEQYFGPGTRLTVT.

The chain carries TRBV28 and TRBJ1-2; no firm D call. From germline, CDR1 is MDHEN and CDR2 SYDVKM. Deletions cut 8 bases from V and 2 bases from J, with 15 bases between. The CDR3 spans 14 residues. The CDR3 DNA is TGTGCCAGCGTTGGTATAGGAGCAAACTATGGCTACACCTTC. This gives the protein CASVGIGANYGYTF.

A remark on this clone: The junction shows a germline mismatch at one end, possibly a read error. The CDR3 DNA follows: TGTGCTAGCAGCGCGGGCCCAGCGAACACCGGGGAGCTGTTTTTT. Protein product: CASSAGPANTGELFF. The chain uses TRBV7-7 and TRBJ2-2, with D possibly being TRBD2 (5 bases). Germline V gene lookup returns CDR1 SSHAT and CDR2 FNYEAQ (reference sequence). The length of the CDR3 is 15 residues.